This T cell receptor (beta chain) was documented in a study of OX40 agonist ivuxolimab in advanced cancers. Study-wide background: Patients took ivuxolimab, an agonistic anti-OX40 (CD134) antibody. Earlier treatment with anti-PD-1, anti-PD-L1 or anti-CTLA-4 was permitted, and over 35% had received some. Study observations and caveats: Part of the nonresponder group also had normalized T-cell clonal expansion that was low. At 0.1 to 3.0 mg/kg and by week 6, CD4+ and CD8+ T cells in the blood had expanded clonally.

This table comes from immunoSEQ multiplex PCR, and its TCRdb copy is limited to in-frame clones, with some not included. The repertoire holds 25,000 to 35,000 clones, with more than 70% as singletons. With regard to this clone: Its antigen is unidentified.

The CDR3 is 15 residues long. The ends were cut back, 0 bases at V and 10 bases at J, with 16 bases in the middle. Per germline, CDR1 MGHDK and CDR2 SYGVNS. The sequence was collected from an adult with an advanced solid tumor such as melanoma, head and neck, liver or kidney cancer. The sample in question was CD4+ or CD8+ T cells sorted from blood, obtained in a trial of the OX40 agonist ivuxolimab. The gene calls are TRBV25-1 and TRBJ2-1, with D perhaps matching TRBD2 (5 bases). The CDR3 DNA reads TGTGCCAGCAGTGAATACAGCGTAGTTGGAGGAGAGCAGTTCTTC. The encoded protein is CASSEYSVVGGEQFF.